These 3 T cell receptor beta chains were sequenced from one sample in a study of cytomegalovirus exposure and HLA in healthy donors. Measured with immunoSEQ multiplex PCR; TCRdb has only the in-frame clones, and not every one. Here the sample spans some 260,000 clones, 87% being singletons. The source material was PBMCs. Every receptor here comes from a man between 18 and 35 years old in good health and CMV-seropositive.

The chain uses TRBV28 and TRBJ2-7, with 10 bases aligning to TRBD2. V shed 6 bases and J 5 bases; nucleotides not matched to a gene: 10. This CDR3 has 15 residues. CDR1 MDHEN and CDR2 SYDVKM come from the germline V gene. The CDR3 protein is CASSPASGSRNEQYF. In DNA form, the CDR3 reads TGTGCCAGCAGCCCCGCTAGCGGGAGCAGGAACGAGCAGTACTTC.

The CDR3, as DNA: TGTGCCAGCAGCCCGGACAGCTTATTTGGCAATGAGCAGTTCTTC. As protein: CASSPDSLFGNEQFF. The rearrangement uses TRBV11-3 and TRBJ2-1; D is perhaps TRBD1 (6 bases). The germline V gene has CDR1 SGHNT and CDR2 YENEEA. The germline V and J ends were trimmed by 5 bases and 6 bases, with 17 bases remaining between them. The CDR3 length is 15 residues.

The chain has TRBV4-1 and TRBJ1-1; no clear D gene. The length of the CDR3 is 14 residues. Trimming left V 3 bases short and J 4 bases short, with 12 bases between. Germline V CDR1 and CDR2: MGHRA, YSYEKL. CDR3 nucleotide sequence: TGCGCCAGCAGCCAGGCCCTCCGAGGCACTGAAGCTTTCTTT. Its protein product is CASSQALRGTEAFF.